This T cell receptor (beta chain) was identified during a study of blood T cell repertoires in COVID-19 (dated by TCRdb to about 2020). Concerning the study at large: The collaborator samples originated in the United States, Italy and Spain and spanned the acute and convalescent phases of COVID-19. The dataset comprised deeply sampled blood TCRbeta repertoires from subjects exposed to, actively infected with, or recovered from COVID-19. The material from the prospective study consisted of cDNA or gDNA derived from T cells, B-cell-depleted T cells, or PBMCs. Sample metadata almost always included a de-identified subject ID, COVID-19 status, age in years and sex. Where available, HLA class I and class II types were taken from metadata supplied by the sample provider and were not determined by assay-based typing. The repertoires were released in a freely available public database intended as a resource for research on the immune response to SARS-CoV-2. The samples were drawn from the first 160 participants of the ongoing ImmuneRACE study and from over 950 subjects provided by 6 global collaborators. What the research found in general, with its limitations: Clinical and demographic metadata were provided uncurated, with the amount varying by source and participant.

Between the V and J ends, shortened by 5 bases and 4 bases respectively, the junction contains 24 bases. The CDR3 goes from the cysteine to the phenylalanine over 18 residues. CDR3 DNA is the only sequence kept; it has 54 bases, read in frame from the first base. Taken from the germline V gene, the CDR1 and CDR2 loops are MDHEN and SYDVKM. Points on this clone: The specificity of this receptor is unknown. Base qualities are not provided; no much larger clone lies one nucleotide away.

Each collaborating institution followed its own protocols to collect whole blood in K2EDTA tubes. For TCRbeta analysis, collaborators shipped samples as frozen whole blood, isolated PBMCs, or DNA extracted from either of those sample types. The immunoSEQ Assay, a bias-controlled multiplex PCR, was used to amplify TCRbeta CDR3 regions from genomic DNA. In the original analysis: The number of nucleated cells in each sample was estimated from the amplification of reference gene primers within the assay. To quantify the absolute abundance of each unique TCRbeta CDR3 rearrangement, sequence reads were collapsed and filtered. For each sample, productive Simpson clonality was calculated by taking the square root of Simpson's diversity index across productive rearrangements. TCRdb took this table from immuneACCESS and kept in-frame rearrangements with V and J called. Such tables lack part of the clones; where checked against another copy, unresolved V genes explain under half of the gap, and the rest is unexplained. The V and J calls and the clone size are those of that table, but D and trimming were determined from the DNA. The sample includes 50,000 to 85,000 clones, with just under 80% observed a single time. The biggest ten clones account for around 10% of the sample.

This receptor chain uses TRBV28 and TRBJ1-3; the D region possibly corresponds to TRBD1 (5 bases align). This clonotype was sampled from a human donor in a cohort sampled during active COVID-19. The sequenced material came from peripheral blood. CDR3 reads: CASSPPGRVSRGGNTIYF. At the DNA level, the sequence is TGTGCCAGCAGTCCCCCGGGGAGGGTGTCGCGGGGCGGAAACACCATATATTTT.